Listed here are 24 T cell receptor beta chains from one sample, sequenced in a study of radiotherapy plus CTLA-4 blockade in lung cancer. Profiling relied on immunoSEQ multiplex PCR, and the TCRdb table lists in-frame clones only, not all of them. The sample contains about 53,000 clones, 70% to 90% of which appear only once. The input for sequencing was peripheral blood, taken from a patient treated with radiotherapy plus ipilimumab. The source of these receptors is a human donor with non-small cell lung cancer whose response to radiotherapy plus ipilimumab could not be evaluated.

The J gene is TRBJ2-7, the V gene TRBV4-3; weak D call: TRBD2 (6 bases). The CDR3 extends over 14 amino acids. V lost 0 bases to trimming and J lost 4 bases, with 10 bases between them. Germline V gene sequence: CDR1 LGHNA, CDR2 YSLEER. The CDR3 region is CASSQDVGGYEQYF. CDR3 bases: TGCGCCAGCAGCCAAGATGTGGGGGGATACGAGCAGTACTTC.

The CDR3: CASSYRDRGTYEQYF. The CDR3 DNA is TGTGCCAGCAGTTACCGGGACAGGGGGACCTACGAGCAGTACTTC. The J gene is TRBJ2-7, the V gene TRBV6-5; 11 bases agree with TRBD1. V was clipped by 2 bases and J by 2 bases; unmatched bases: 2. The CDR3 runs to 15 residues. CDR1 and CDR2 from the germline V gene are MNHEY and SVGAGI.

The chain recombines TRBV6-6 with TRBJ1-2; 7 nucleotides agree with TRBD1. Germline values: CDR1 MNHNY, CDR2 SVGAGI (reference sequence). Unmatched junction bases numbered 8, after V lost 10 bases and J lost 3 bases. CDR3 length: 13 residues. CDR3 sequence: CATHRGLDYGYTF. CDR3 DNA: TGTGCCACCCACAGGGGTCTGGACTATGGCTACACCTTC.

The CDR3 loop reads CASSYGGGRTGELFF. CDR3 DNA sequence: TGTGCCAGCAGTTACGGAGGGGGCAGGACCGGGGAGCTGTTTTTT. V and J are TRBV6-6 and TRBJ2-2, with D possibly TRBD1 on 7 matching bases. Looked up from germline, CDR1 is MNHNY and CDR2 is SVGAGI (reference sequence). The ends were cut back, 2 bases at V and 5 bases at J, with 12 bases in the middle. The CDR3 is made up of 15 amino acids.

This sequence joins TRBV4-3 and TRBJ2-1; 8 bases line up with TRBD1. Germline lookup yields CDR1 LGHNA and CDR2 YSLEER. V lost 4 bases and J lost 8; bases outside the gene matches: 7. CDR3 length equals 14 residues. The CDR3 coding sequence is TGCGCCAGCAGCCCGGCCAGGGGGCTCTATGAGCAGTTCTTC. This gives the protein CASSPARGLYEQFF.

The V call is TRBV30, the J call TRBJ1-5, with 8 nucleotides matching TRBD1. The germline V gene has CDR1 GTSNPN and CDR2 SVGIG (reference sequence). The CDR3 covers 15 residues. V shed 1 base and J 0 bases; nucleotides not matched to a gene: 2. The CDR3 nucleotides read TGTGCCTGGAGTGGGGGGACAGGTAGCAATCAGCCCCAGCATTTT. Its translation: CAWSGGTGSNQPQHF. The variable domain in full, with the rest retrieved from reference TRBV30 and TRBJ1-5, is SQTIHQWPATLVQPVGSPLSLECTVEGTSNPNLYWYRQAAGRGLQLLFYSVGIGQISSEVPQNLSASRPQDRQFILSSKKLLLSDSGFYLCAWSGGTGSNQPQHFGDGTRLSIL.

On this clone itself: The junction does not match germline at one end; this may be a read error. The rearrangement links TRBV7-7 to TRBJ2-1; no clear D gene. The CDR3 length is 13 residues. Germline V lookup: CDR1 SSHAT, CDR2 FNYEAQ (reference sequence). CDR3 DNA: TGTGCTAGCAGCTTAGGGCAGATGGATGAGCAGTTCTTC. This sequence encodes CASSLGQMDEQFF.

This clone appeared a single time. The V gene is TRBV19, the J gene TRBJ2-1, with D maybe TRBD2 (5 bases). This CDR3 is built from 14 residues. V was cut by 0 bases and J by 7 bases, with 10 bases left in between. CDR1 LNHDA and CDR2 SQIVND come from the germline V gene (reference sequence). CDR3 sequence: CASSIEPTRNEQFF. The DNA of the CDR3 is TGTGCCAGTAGTATAGAGCCAACTAGAAATGAGCAGTTCTTC.

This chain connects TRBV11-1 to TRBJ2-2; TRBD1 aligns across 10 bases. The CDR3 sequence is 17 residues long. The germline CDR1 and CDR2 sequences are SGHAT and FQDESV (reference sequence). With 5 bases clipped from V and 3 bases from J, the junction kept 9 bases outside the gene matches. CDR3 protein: CASSPFRTGGYTGELFF. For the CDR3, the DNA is TGTGCCAGCAGCCCCTTCCGGACAGGGGGTTACACCGGGGAGCTGTTTTTT. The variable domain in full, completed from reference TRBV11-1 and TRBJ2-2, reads EAEVAQSPRYKITEKSQAVAFWCDPISGHATLYWYRQILGQGPELLVQFQDESVVDDSQLPKDRFSAERLKGVDSTLKIQPAELGDSAMYLCASSPFRTGGYTGELFFGEGSRLTVL.

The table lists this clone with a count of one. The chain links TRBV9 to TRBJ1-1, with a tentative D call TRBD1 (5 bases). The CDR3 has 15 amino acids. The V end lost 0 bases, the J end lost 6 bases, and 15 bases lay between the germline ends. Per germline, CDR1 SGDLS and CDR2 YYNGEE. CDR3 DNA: TGTGCCAGCAGCGTAGCTGGTAGGGGAAACGCTGAAGCTTTCTTT. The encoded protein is CASSVAGRGNAEAFF.

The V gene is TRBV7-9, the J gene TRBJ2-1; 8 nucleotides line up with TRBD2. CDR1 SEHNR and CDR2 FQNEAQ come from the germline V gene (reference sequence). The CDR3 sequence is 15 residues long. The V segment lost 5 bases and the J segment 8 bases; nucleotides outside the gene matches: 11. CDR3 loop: CASSTSGTSPHEQFF. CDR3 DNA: TGTGCCAGCAGCACTTCCGGGACTAGTCCCCATGAGCAGTTCTTC.

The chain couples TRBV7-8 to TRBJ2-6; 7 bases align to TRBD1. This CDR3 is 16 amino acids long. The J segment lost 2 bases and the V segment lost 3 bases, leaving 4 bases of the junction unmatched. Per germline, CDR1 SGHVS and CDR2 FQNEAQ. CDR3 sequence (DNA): TGTGCCAGCAGCTTCGACAGGGTAGCTGGGGCCAACGTCCTGACTTTC. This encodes CASSFDRVAGANVLTF. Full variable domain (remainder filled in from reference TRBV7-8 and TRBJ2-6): GAGVSQSPRYKVAKRGQDVALRCDPISGHVSLFWYQQALGQGPEFLTYFQNEAQLDKSGLPSDRFFAERPEGSVSTLKIQRTQQEDSAVYLCASSFDRVAGANVLTFGAGSRLTVL.

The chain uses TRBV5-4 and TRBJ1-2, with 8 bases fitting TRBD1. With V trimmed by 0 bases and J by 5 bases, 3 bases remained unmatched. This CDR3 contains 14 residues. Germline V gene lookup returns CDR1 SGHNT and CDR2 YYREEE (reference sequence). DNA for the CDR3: TGTGCCAGCAGCTTGGCGGACAGGGAGTATGGCTACACCTTC. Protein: CASSLADREYGYTF.

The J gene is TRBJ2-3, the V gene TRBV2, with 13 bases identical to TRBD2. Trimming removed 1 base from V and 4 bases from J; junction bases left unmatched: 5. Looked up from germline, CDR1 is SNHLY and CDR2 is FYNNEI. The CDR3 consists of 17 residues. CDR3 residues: CASSEGTSGSGADTQYF. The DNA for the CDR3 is TGTGCCAGCAGTGAAGGGACTAGCGGGAGCGGGGCAGATACGCAGTATTTT.

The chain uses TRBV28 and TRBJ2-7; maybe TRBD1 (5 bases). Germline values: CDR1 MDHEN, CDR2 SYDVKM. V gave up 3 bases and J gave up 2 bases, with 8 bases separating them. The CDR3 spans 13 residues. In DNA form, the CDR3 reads TGTGCCAGCAGTTTGTGGGGCCCCTACGAGCAGTACTTC. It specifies CASSLWGPYEQYF.

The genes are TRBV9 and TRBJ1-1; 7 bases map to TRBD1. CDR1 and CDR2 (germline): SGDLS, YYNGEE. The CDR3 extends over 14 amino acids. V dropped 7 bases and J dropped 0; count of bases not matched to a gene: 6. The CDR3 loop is CASSRGLMNTEAFF. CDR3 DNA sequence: TGTGCCAGCTCAAGGGGGCTGATGAACACTGAAGCTTTCTTT.

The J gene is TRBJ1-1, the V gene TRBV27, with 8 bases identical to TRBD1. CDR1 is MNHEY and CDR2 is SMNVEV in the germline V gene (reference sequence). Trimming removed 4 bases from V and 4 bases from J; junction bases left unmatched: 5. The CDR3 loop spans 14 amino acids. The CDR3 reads CASSSNTGGTEAFF. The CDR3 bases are TGTGCCAGCAGTTCAAACACAGGGGGCACTGAAGCTTTCTTT.

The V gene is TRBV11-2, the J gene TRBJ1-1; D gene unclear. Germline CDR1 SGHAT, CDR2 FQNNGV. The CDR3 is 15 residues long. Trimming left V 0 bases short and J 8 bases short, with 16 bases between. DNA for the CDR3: TGTGCCAGCAGCTTAGATCCGGGTGGTACACGAGAAGCTTTCTTT. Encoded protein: CASSLDPGGTREAFF. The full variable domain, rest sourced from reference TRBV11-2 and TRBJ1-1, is EAGVAQSPRYKIIEKRQSVAFWCNPISGHATLYWYQQILGQGPKLLIQFQNNGVVDDSQLPKDRFSAERLKGVDSTLKIQPAKLEDSAVYLCASSLDPGGTREAFFGQGTRLTVV.

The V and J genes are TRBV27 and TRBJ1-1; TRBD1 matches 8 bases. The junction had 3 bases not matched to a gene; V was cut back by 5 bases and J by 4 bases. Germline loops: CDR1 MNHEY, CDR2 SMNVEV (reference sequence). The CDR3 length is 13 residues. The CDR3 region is CASSAGGITEAFF. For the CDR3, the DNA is TGTGCCAGCAGTGCAGGGGGCATCACTGAAGCTTTCTTT.

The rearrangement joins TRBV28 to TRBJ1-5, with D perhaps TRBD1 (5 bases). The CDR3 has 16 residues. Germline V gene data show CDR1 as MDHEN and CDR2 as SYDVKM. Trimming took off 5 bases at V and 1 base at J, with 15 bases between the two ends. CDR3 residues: CASSPSGWLSNQPQHF. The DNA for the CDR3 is TGTGCCAGCAGTCCCTCAGGGTGGTTGAGCAATCAGCCCCAGCATTTT.

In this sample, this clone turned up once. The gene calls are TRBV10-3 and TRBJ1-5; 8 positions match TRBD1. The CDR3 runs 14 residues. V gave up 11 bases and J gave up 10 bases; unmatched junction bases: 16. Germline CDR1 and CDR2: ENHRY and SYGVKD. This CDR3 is CAAAPGQGKGPQHF. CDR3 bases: TGTGCCGCCGCACCCGGACAGGGTAAAGGTCCCCAGCATTTT.

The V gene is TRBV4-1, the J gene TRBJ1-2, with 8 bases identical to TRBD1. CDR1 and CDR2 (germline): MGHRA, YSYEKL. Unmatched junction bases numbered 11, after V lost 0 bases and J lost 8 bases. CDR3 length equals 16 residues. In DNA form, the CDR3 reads TGCGCCAGCAGCCAAGAAACAGGGGGAGGGTTCGACGGCTACACCTTC. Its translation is CASSQETGGGFDGYTF.

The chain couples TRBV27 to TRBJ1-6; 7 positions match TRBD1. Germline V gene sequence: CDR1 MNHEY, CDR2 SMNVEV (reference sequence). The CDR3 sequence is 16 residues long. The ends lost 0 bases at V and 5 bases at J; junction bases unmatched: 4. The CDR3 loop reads CASSLSGGRDNSPLHF. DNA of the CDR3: TGTGCCAGCAGTTTATCAGGGGGCAGGGATAATTCACCCCTCCACTTT.

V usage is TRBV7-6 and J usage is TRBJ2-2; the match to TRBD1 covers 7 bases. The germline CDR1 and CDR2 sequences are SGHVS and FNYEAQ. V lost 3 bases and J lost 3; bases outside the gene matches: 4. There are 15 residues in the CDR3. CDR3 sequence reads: CASSLSTGHTGELFF. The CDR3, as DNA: TGTGCCAGCAGCTTGTCGACAGGGCACACCGGGGAGCTGTTTTTT.